The TCR beta chain under discussion was sequenced for a study of beta chain features in type 1 diabetes. Germline V CDR1 and CDR2: SGHAT, FQDESV (reference sequence). CDR3 size: 17 residues. Unmatched junction bases numbered 6, after V lost 1 base and J lost 2 bases. As for this clone: The antigen is unknown.

Whole-study findings and limits: Any HLA effect on TCRB rearrangement was left unresolved by small sub-analyses. Type 1 diabetes patients had TCRB CDR3s that were shorter (moderately but significantly so) in all four CD4+ subsets.

Sequenced material consisted of expressed TCRB transcripts (all of the isolated RNA was reverse transcribed). Only in-frame clones appear in the TCRdb table, and some are missing; sequencing was by immunoSEQ multiplex PCR. The data contain 250,000 to 350,000 clones, 13% to 15% of them seen just once; the ten biggest clones take up approximately 0.015%. This TCR was sampled from a man aged 30 to 39 with type 1 diabetes. Source material: naive CD4+ T cells from blood. The J gene is TRBJ2-1, the V gene TRBV11-1, with TRBD1 identical over 9 bases. CDR3 sequence reads: CASSLERTGVTYNEQFF. The CDR3 region has the DNA TGTGCCAGCAGCTTAGAAAGGACAGGGGTGACCTACAATGAGCAGTTCTTC.